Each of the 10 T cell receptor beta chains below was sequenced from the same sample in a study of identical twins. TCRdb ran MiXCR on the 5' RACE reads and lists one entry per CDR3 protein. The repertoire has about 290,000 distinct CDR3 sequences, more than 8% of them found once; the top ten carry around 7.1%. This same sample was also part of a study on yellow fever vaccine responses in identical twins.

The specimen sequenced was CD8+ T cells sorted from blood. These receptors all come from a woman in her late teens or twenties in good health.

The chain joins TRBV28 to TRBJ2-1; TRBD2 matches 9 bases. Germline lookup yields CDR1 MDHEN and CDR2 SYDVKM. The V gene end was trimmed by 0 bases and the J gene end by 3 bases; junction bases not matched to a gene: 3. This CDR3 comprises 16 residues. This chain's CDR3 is CASSLWTSGNYNEQFF. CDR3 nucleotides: TGTGCCAGCAGTTTATGGACTAGCGGAAACTACAATGAGCAGTTCTTC.

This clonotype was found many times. This CDR3 reads CASSFPSGEKLFF. The DNA of the CDR3 is TGTGCCAGCAGCTTCCCTTCGGGCGAAAAACTGTTTTTT. J is TRBJ1-4 and V is TRBV7-9; D call uncertain. V shed 3 bases and J shed 8 bases, with 10 bases lying between them. The germline V gene has CDR1 SEHNR and CDR2 FQNEAQ (reference sequence). The CDR3 is 13 amino acids.

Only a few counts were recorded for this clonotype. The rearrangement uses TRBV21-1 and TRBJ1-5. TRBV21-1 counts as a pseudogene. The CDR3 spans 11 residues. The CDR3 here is CASSKVPPRYF. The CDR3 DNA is TGTGCCAGCAGCAAAGTTCCACCCCGGTACTTT.

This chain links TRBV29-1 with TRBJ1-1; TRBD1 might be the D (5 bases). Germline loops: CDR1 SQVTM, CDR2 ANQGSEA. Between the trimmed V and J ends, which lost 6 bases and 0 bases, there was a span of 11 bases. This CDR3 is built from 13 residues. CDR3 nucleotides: TGCAGCGTCAACCCGACAGTGAACACTGAAGCTTTCTTT. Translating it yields CSVNPTVNTEAFF. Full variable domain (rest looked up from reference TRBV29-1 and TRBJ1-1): SAVISQKPSRDICQRGTSLTIQCQVDSQVTMMFWYRQQPGQSLTLIATANQGSEATYESGFVIDKFPISRPNLTFSTLTVSNMSPEDSSIYLCSVNPTVNTEAFFGQGTRLTVV.

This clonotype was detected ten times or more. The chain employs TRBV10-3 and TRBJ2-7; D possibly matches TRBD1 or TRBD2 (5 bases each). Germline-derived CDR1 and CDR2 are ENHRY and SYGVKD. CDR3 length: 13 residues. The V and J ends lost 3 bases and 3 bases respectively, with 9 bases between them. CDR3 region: CAISEGTNYEQYF. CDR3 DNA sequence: TGTGCCATCAGTGAAGGGACCAACTACGAGCAGTACTTC.

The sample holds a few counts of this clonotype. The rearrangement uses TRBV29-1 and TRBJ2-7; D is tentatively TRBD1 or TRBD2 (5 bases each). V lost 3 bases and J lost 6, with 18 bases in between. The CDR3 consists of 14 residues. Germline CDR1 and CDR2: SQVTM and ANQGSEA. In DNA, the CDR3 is TGCAGCGTTGATCCTGATCAAGGGACGGGCGAGCAGTACTTC. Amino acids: CSVDPDQGTGEQYF.

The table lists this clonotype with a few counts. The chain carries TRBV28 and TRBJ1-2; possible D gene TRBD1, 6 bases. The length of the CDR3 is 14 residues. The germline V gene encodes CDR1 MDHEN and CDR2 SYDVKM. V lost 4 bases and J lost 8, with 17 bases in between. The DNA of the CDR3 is TGTGCCAGCAGTTCCTACAGGGAAGGAGGGGGCTACACCTTC. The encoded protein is CASSSYREGGGYTF.

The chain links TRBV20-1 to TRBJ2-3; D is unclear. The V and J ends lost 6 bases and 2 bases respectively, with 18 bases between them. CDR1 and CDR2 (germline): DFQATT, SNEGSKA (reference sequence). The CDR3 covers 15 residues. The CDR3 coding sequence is TGCAGTGCCGGCGAATCTTCCATGAACACAGATACGCAGTATTTT. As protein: CSAGESSMNTDTQYF.

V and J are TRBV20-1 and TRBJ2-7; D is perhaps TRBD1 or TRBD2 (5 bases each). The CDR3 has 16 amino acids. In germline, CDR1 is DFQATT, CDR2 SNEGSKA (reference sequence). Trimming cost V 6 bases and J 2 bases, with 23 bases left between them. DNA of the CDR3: TGCAGTGCCCACATGGGGACGGATGCGGTCCCCTACGAGCAGTACTTC. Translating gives CSAHMGTDAVPYEQYF.

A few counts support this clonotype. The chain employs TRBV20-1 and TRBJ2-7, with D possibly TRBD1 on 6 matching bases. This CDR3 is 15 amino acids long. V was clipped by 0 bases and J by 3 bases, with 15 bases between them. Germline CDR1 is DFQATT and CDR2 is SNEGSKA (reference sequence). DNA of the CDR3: TGCAGTGCTAGAGAGGCGGCAGGGGATCTCTACGAGCAGTACTTC. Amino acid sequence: CSAREAAGDLYEQYF.